The source of this TCR beta chain is a study of OX40 agonist ivuxolimab in advanced cancers. Study-wide background: The patients received ivuxolimab by intravenous route every 2 weeks at 0.01 to 10 mg/kg.

Method: immunoSEQ multiplex PCR; TCRdb's copy keeps in-frame clones and lacks some. The data contain tens of thousands of clones, 80% to 90% of them singletons. Germline V CDR1 and CDR2: MNHNS, SASEGT. The V and J ends lost 3 bases and 3 bases respectively, with 18 bases between them. The CDR3 runs to 16 residues. With autoimmune disease history or systemic immunosuppression, patients were excluded. As concerns this clone: Its antigen remains unknown.

The study's findings and limits: In the 0.1 to 3.0 mg/kg range, CD4+ and CD8+ blood T cells had expanded clonally by week 6. In the expanded peripheral T cells, antigen specificity was never determined.

This chain uses TRBV6-1 with TRBJ2-7, with D possibly being TRBD1 or TRBD2 (6 bases each). Sequencing was performed on CD4+ or CD8+ T cells sorted from blood, taken in a trial of the OX40 agonist ivuxolimab. This receptor was identified in an adult with an advanced solid tumor such as melanoma, head and neck, liver or kidney cancer. CDR3 sequence (DNA): TGTGCCAGCAGTGATCGCCGGGGGCTAGGGGGCTACGAGCAGTACTTC. Translation: CASSDRRGLGGYEQYF.